This paragraph reports one TCR beta chain. The junction departs from germline at one end; a sequencing error may be responsible. The data belong to a study of blood T cells in healthy people across ages. Using a J-beta primer mix together with a sample-barcoded 5' primer, a second PCR was run for about 7 to 12 cycles. One entry per CDR3 protein results from TCRdb running MiXCR on the 5' RACE reads. The sample records approximately 900,000 distinct CDR3 sequences, roughly 48% being singletons. The CDR3 is 16 residues long. This chain links TRBV12-3 or TRBV12-4 with TRBJ1-2, with 8 bases lining up with TRBD1. The clonotype originates from a man aged 25 to 45 in good health. The sample was blood. The CDR3 spells CASSSTGQGERYGCTF. In nucleotides, the CDR3 is TGTGCCAGCAGTTCTACCGGACAGGGCGAACGTTATGGCTGCACCTTC.